This T cell receptor (beta chain) appears in the sequencing data of a study of glioma-infiltrating T cells. The CDR3 spans 14 residues. V lost 3 bases and J lost 0, with 9 bases in between. CDR1 and CDR2 (germline): SQVTM, ANQGSEA. The study's findings and limits: Only very few CDR3 sequences appeared in both tissue and blood. Tissue-blood divergence was below expectation in non-neoplastic patients, above in gliomas.

This clonotype was counted only a few times. Its antigen remains unknown. Using RNA template, CDR3s of TCR alpha and beta were amplified with iRepertoire arm-PCR. Tissue mRNA or PBMC total RNA, roughly 90-400 ng, went into one-step reverse transcription and amplification. A single record per CDR3 protein comes from TCRdb applying MiXCR to the multiplex PCR reads. The sample gives some 160,000 distinct CDR3 sequences, around 40% of which show up once; around 4.9% is in the top ten. The rearrangement links TRBV29-1 to TRBJ2-1; D perhaps matches TRBD2 (6 bases). The sample was glioma tissue, nonneoplastic brain tissue, or PBMCs (not recorded which). The receptor comes from a human donor with low-grade glioma or glioblastoma, undergoing nonglioma brain surgery, or in good health (not recorded which). Here the CDR3 DNA reads TGCAGCGTTGATGGGACTCGCTCCTACAATGAGCAGTTCTTC. Amino acid sequence: CSVDGTRSYNEQFF.